These 25 T cell receptor beta chains came from one sample sequenced in a study of blood T cell repertoires in COVID-19. The method was immunoSEQ multiplex PCR; TCRdb's version includes in-frame clones alone and lacks a portion of them. The sample shows tens of thousands of clones, almost 85% of them seen only once. Sequencing used peripheral blood. The receptors stem from a man aged 45 to 65 with active or convalescent COVID-19.

This clone was recorded a few times. The chain employs TRBV9 and TRBJ2-5; TRBD2 matches 13 bases. Germline assignment: CDR1 SGDLS and CDR2 YYNGEE. The CDR3 length is 17 residues. After removal of 0 bases from V and 5 bases from J, the junction contained 7 bases not matched to a gene. The CDR3 DNA follows: TGTGCCAGCAGCGTAGGGACTAGCGGGGGTTGGGAGGAGACCCAGTACTTC. It yields the protein CASSVGTSGGWEETQYF. The variable domain in full, completed from reference TRBV9 and TRBJ2-5, reads DSGVTQTPKHLITATGQRVTLRCSPRSGDLSVYWYQQSLDQGLQFLIQYYNGEERAKGNILERFSAQQFPDLHSELNLSSLELGDSALYFCASSVGTSGGWEETQYFGPGTRLLVL.

This rearrangement joins TRBV6-4 to TRBJ1-5; tentatively, D is TRBD1 (6 bases). The germline V gene has CDR1 MRHNA and CDR2 SNTAGT. This CDR3 has 13 residues. Trimming left V 9 bases short and J 5 bases short, with 14 bases between. As DNA, the CDR3 is TGTGCCAGGAAAACAGGGTTCGATCAGCCCCAGCATTTT. As protein: CARKTGFDQPQHF.

The chain uses TRBV19 and TRBJ1-2; D is undetermined. The V gene's germline CDR1 is LNHDA and CDR2 SQIVND (reference sequence). V lost 5 bases, J lost 6 bases, and 10 bases lay in between. There are 12 residues in the CDR3. The CDR3, as DNA: TGTGCCAGTAGTCCCCTTAGCGATGGCTACACCTTC. Translation: CASSPLSDGYTF.

This chain connects TRBV4-3 to TRBJ2-7, with 9 bases identical to TRBD1. The germline V gene has CDR1 LGHNA and CDR2 YSLEER. V shed 0 bases and J 2 bases; nucleotides not matched to a gene: 8. This CDR3 contains 17 residues. The chain's CDR3 is CASSQDLGQGLPYEQYF. The CDR3 nucleotides read TGCGCCAGCAGCCAAGATTTGGGACAGGGTTTACCCTACGAGCAGTACTTC.

The V call is TRBV18, the J call TRBJ1-2, with D perhaps TRBD1 (6 bases). Germline-derived CDR1 and CDR2 are KGHSH and LQKENI. The germline V and J ends were trimmed by 3 bases and 4 bases, with 12 bases remaining between them. The CDR3 covers 14 residues. This CDR3 reads CASSPSRGLYGYTF. The CDR3, as DNA: TGTGCCAGCTCACCCTCCAGGGGCCTCTATGGCTACACCTTC.

The chain links TRBV28 to TRBJ2-5; the match to TRBD2 covers 7 bases. Germline CDR1 is MDHEN and CDR2 is SYDVKM. V lost 7 bases and J lost 9; bases outside the gene matches: 14. This CDR3 spans 14 amino acids. The CDR3 region has the DNA TGTGCCAGCAACGACCGGGACTACCAAGGGGCCCAGTACTTC. Protein sequence: CASNDRDYQGAQYF.

J is TRBJ1-5 and V is TRBV19; 7 bases match TRBD1. Germline values: CDR1 LNHDA, CDR2 SQIVND (reference sequence). J was trimmed by 2 bases and V by 4 bases; bases with no gene match: 5. The CDR3 is 15 amino acids. DNA for the CDR3: TGTGCCAGTAGTACCCCTGGGACAGGCAATCAGCCCCAGCATTTT. As protein: CASSTPGTGNQPQHF.

The chain recombines TRBV5-1 with TRBJ2-5; a weak D match, TRBD1 (6 bases). The V and J ends lost 1 base and 5 bases respectively, with 12 bases between them. Germline assignment: CDR1 SGHRS and CDR2 YFSETQ. The CDR3 spans 14 residues. The DNA of the CDR3 is TGCGCCAGCAGCTTGATGGGGGCGCGGGAGACCCAGTACTTC. This encodes CASSLMGARETQYF. Supplemented by reference TRBV5-1 and TRBJ2-5, the full variable domain reads KAGVTQTPRYLIKTRGQQVTLSCSPISGHRSVSWYQQTPGQGLQFLFEYFSETQRNKGNFPGRFSGRQFSNSRSEMNVSTLELGDSALYLCASSLMGARETQYFGPGTRLLVL.

The chain uses TRBV7-9 and TRBJ1-2; 11 bases agree with TRBD1. The length of the CDR3 is 17 residues. The J segment lost 2 bases and the V segment lost 3 bases, leaving 8 bases of the junction unmatched. The germline V gene has CDR1 SEHNR and CDR2 FQNEAQ (reference sequence). The CDR3 nucleotides read TGTGCCAGCAGCTTCCGGACAGGGGGCGCGACGAACTATGGCTACACCTTC. Its translation is CASSFRTGGATNYGYTF.

In this sample, this clone turned up once. The V call is TRBV5-4, the J call TRBJ1-5; possibly TRBD1 for D (6 bases). Germline V gene lookup returns CDR1 SGHNT and CDR2 YYREEE (reference sequence). Trimming cost V 0 bases and J 5 bases, with 9 bases left between them. This CDR3 region has 14 residues. The chain's CDR3 is CASSLGGGDQPQHF. In DNA, the CDR3 is TGTGCCAGCAGCTTGGGAGGGGGAGATCAGCCCCAGCATTTT.

This clone was recorded a few times. This chain connects TRBV5-1 to TRBJ2-3; 11 positions match TRBD2. The CDR3 consists of 16 residues. The trim removed 0 bases at V and 4 bases at J, leaving 4 bases unmatched. Germline V gene sequence: CDR1 SGHRS, CDR2 YFSETQ. DNA of the CDR3: TGCGCCAGCAGCTTGGCCGGGACTAGCGGCGCAGATACGCAGTATTTT. It yields the protein CASSLAGTSGADTQYF.

V and J are TRBV19 and TRBJ2-2; TRBD2 might be the D (5 bases). V lost 2 bases and J lost 7, with 17 bases in between. Germline assignment: CDR1 LNHDA and CDR2 SQIVND (reference sequence). CDR3 length: 16 amino acids. The CDR3: CASSIPRGRAGGELFF. The CDR3 coding sequence is TGTGCCAGTAGTATACCTCGCGGACGGGCGGGCGGGGAGCTGTTTTTT.

The chain carries TRBV7-2 and TRBJ2-7; D possibly corresponds to TRBD2 (6 bases). V was trimmed by 5 bases and J by 4 bases, leaving 12 bases between them. Germline CDR1 is SGHTA and CDR2 is FQGNSA. The CDR3 has 13 residues. This CDR3 is CASSPQAGYEQYF. In DNA form, the CDR3 reads TGTGCCAGCAGCCCCCAGGCGGGGTACGAGCAGTACTTC.

This chain links TRBV29-1 with TRBJ2-1; tentatively, D is TRBD2 (5 bases). The CDR3 totals 11 residues. CDR1 and CDR2 from the germline V gene are SQVTM and ANQGSEA. The germline V and J ends were trimmed by 3 bases and 10 bases, with 10 bases remaining between them. The CDR3 DNA reads TGCAGCGTTGACCCCTCGGGAGAGCAGTTCTTC. As protein: CSVDPSGEQFF.

CDR3 sequence (DNA): TGTGCCAGCAGGACCGACATACACCCTGGGGATACGCAGTATTTT. Protein: CASRTDIHPGDTQYF. The chain is built from TRBV7-8 and TRBJ2-3; D not resolved. The germline V and J ends were trimmed by 6 bases and 6 bases, with 19 bases remaining between them. Germline V gene data show CDR1 as SGHVS and CDR2 as FQNEAQ. The CDR3 is made up of 15 amino acids.

J is TRBJ2-3 and V is TRBV6-4; 7 bases map to TRBD2. Germline CDR1 MRHNA, CDR2 SNTAGT. This CDR3 region has 14 residues. The junction had 2 bases not matched to a gene; V was cut back by 4 bases and J by 1 base. CDR3 coding DNA: TGTGCCAGCAGTGTCCGGGGGGGCACAGATACGCAGTATTTT. It codes for CASSVRGGTDTQYF.

V and J are TRBV28 and TRBJ1-3, with D maybe TRBD1 (5 bases). Trimming removed 3 bases at V and 0 bases at J, with 9 bases between. In germline, CDR1 is MDHEN, CDR2 SYDVKM. The length of the CDR3 is 15 residues. CDR3 region: CASSFSGHSGNTIYF. The CDR3 DNA is TGTGCCAGCAGTTTTTCAGGGCACTCTGGAAACACCATATATTTT.

In nucleotides, the CDR3 is TGTGCCAGCAGGCGAGAGAGTTTCGGCACAGATACGCAGTATTTT. This translates into CASRRESFGTDTQYF. The chain combines TRBV2 with TRBJ2-3; D is ambiguous. The V gene's germline CDR1 is SNHLY and CDR2 FYNNEI. Deletions cut 6 bases from V and 1 base from J, with 14 bases between. CDR3 length equals 15 residues.

This chain joins TRBV27 and TRBJ1-6; no definite D call. The CDR3 length is 14 residues. Trimming pared 2 bases from V and 6 bases from J, leaving 8 bases between. The germline V gene encodes CDR1 MNHEY and CDR2 SMNVEV (reference sequence). Written as DNA, the CDR3 is TGTGCCAGCAGTTTAGAACAGTCTAATTCACCCCTCCACTTT. Its protein is CASSLEQSNSPLHF.

This rearrangement joins TRBV5-1 to TRBJ2-7; possible D gene TRBD1, 5 bases. The CDR3 totals 17 residues. The V gene lost 0 bases and the J gene lost 6 bases, with 22 bases spanning the gap. Germline CDR1 and CDR2: SGHRS and YFSETQ. The CDR3 coding sequence is TGCGCCAGCAGCTTGGTGGGCAGGGTAACCCAAATCGGCGAGCAGTACTTC. Amino acids: CASSLVGRVTQIGEQYF.

This sequence joins TRBV5-4 and TRBJ1-1; a possible D gene is TRBD1 (6 bases). V was pared by 1 base and J by 5 bases, with 12 bases between. CDR1 SGHNT and CDR2 YYREEE come from the germline V gene (reference sequence). This CDR3 region has 14 residues. The CDR3 here is CASSLRGGETEAFF. CDR3 in DNA: TGTGCCAGCAGCTTGAGAGGGGGTGAAACTGAAGCTTTCTTT. Combining the CDR3 with reference TRBV5-4 and TRBJ1-1 gives the whole variable domain ETGVTQSPTHLIKTRGQQVTLRCSSQSGHNTVSWYQQALGQGPQFIFQYYREEENGRGNFPPRFSGLQFPNYSSELNVNALELDDSALYLCASSLRGGETEAFFGQGTRLTVV.

This chain uses TRBV9 with TRBJ1-3, with 7 bases that match TRBD1. Germline trimming cut 4 bases from V and 0 bases from J; bases unmatched to any gene: 7. The CDR3 extends over 16 amino acids. Germline CDR1 reads SGDLS; CDR2 reads YYNGEE. The CDR3 DNA is TGTGCCAGCAGCTACGACAGGGAGAGCTCTGGAAACACCATATATTTT. Translation: CASSYDRESSGNTIYF.

The rearrangement joins TRBV19 to TRBJ2-1; tentatively, D is TRBD2 (7 bases). Between the trimmed V and J ends, which lost 3 bases and 7 bases, there was a span of 19 bases. The CDR3 consists of 16 residues. Germline values: CDR1 LNHDA, CDR2 SQIVND (reference sequence). The CDR3 is CASSIVWGGPGNEQFF. For the CDR3, the DNA is TGTGCCAGTAGTATTGTTTGGGGGGGGCCGGGGAATGAGCAGTTCTTC.

This clone was seen only a few times. The rearrangement joins TRBV13 to TRBJ2-5; TRBD2 matches 7 bases. V shed 5 bases, J shed 5 bases, and the junction held 8 bases outside the gene matches. Germline V gene data show CDR1 as PRHDT and CDR2 as FYEKMQ (reference sequence). The CDR3 covers 14 residues. CDR3 amino acids: CASSPRTSGETQYF. In nucleotides, the CDR3 is TGTGCCAGCAGCCCCCGGACTAGTGGGGAGACCCAGTACTTC. The complete variable domain, with remaining parts taken from reference TRBV13 and TRBJ2-5, reads AAGVIQSPRHLIKEKRETATLKCYPIPRHDTVYWYQQGPGQDPQFLISFYEKMQSDKGSIPDRFSAQQFSDYHSELNMSSLELGDSALYFCASSPRTSGETQYFGPGTRLLVL.

The genes are TRBV18 and TRBJ1-1; the D gene is possibly TRBD1 (5 bases). Germline CDR1 reads KGHSH; CDR2 reads LQKENI. CDR3 size: 13 residues. V lost 3 bases, J lost 0 bases, and 5 bases lay in between. Written as DNA, the CDR3 is TGTGCCAGCTCACCGACAGTGAACACTGAAGCTTTCTTT. This sequence encodes CASSPTVNTEAFF.